The 32 T cell receptor beta chains below were found in one sample sequenced in a study of long-term antiretroviral therapy in people with HIV. The assay, immunoSEQ v3.0, was run at survey level. Some clones are missing from TCRdb's copy, which holds only in-frame ones; the method was immunoSEQ multiplex PCR. The table lists 20,000 to 30,000 clones, roughly 78% of them singletons, with 9% to 10% in the top ten. This specimen consisted of unsorted PBMCs, obtained 1.2 years after starting antiretroviral therapy. These receptors all come from a woman between 40 and 55 years old with HIV.

The chain has TRBV7-2 and TRBJ2-3; 8 positions match TRBD2. With V trimmed by 5 bases and J by 1 base, 8 bases remained unmatched. The germline V gene encodes CDR1 SGHTA and CDR2 FQGNSA. The CDR3 sequence is 16 residues long. CDR3 DNA: TGTGCCAGCAGCATAACCTATAGCGGGGGCACAGATACGCAGTATTTT. Its translation is CASSITYSGGTDTQYF.

V and J are TRBV7-9 and TRBJ2-1; no definite D call. Trimming left V 5 bases short and J 3 bases short, with 2 bases between. The length of the CDR3 is 11 residues. Germline V lookup: CDR1 SEHNR, CDR2 FQNEAQ (reference sequence). DNA for the CDR3: TGTGCCAGCAGCAACTACAATGAGCAGTTCTTC. This sequence encodes CASSNYNEQFF. The variable domain in full, with the rest retrieved from reference TRBV7-9 and TRBJ2-1, is DTGVSQNPRHKITKRGQNVTFRCDPISEHNRLYWYRQTLGQGPEFLTYFQNEAQLEKSRLLSDRFSAERPKGSFSTLEIQRTEQGDSAMYLCASSNYNEQFFGPGTRLTVL.

The J gene is TRBJ1-2, the V gene TRBV7-9; 7 nucleotides match TRBD1. The junction had 13 bases not matched to a gene; V was cut back by 5 bases and J by 4 bases. Germline CDR1 is SEHNR and CDR2 is FQNEAQ (reference sequence). The CDR3 is 16 residues long. The CDR3 protein is CASSPTGIRLGYGYTF. CDR3 in DNA: TGTGCCAGCAGCCCGACAGGGATCAGGCTGGGCTATGGCTACACCTTC.

The gene calls are TRBV7-6 and TRBJ1-4, with TRBD1 as a possible D gene (6 bases). Germline V CDR1 and CDR2: SGHVS, FNYEAQ. The CDR3 has 14 residues. V lost 1 base to trimming and J lost 4 bases, with 7 bases between them. The CDR3 here is CASSLEGGNEKLFF. The CDR3 coding sequence is TGTGCCAGCAGCTTAGAGGGGGGTAATGAAAAACTGTTTTTT. Based on the CDR3 plus reference TRBV7-6 and TRBJ1-4, the full variable domain is GAGVSQSPRYKVTKRGQDVALRCDPISGHVSLYWYRQALGQGPEFLTYFNYEAQQDKSGLPNDRFSAERPEGSISTLTIQRTEQRDSAMYRCASSLEGGNEKLFFGSGTQLSVL.

This clone was seen more than once but under ten times. The chain couples TRBV16 to TRBJ1-5; D remains ambiguous. This CDR3 has 13 residues. The V gene's germline CDR1 is KGHSY and CDR2 FQNENV. The ends were cut back, 0 bases at V and 6 bases at J, with 6 bases in the middle. CDR3 DNA sequence: TGTGCCAGCAGCCAATCCCCCCGTCAGCCCCAGCATTTT. Translation: CASSQSPRQPQHF.

The chain has TRBV5-1 and TRBJ2-1; D is unclear. The V gene's germline CDR1 is SGHRS and CDR2 YFSETQ. This CDR3 spans 14 amino acids. V lost 0 bases and J 9 bases, leaving 13 bases between the germline ends. DNA for the CDR3: TGCGCCAGCAGCTTGGTAACGGAGCCAGGTGAGCAGTTCTTC. The encoded protein is CASSLVTEPGEQFF.

The J gene is TRBJ2-5, the V gene TRBV6-6; TRBD2 is a possible D gene (5 bases). The CDR3 totals 12 residues. Trimming took off 2 bases at V and 5 bases at J, with 6 bases between the two ends. Germline CDR1 reads MNHNY; CDR2 reads SVGAGI (reference sequence). DNA for the CDR3: TGTGCCAGCAGTTACCCGGGGGAGACCCAGTACTTC. Translation gives CASSYPGETQYF.

The chain carries TRBV7-9 and TRBJ1-2; 12 bases are shared with TRBD1. CDR3 length: 14 residues. The V gene end was trimmed by 7 bases and the J gene end by 6 bases; junction bases not matched to a gene: 6. Germline lookup yields CDR1 SEHNR and CDR2 FQNEAQ (reference sequence). For the CDR3, the DNA is TGTGCCAGCATTGGGGGACAGGGGGCGGATGGCTACACCTTC. The encoded protein is CASIGGQGADGYTF.

This clone showed up just a few times. The chain employs TRBV27 and TRBJ1-1, with 10 positions matching TRBD1. V dropped 4 bases and J dropped 6; count of bases not matched to a gene: 8. This CDR3 has 15 residues. Per the germline V gene, CDR1 is MNHEY and CDR2 is SMNVEV (reference sequence). The CDR3 coding sequence is TGTGCCAGCAGTTCTGGACAGGGGGAGGGAGCTGAAGCTTTCTTT. Its translation is CASSSGQGEGAEAFF.

This clone was counted a few times. This rearrangement joins TRBV19 to TRBJ1-5; 7 positions match TRBD1. CDR3 length: 17 residues. J was trimmed by 0 bases and V by 4 bases; bases with no gene match: 9. Germline CDR1 is LNHDA and CDR2 is SQIVND (reference sequence). The chain's CDR3 is CASSRRDREYSNQPQHF. CDR3 coding DNA: TGTGCCAGTAGTAGACGGGACAGAGAATATAGCAATCAGCCCCAGCATTTT.

V usage is TRBV19 and J usage is TRBJ2-2; tentative D call: TRBD2 (5 bases). CDR1 and CDR2 (germline): LNHDA, SQIVND (reference sequence). Deletions cut 7 bases from V and 12 bases from J, with 21 bases between. This CDR3 has 14 residues. This CDR3 is CASNFSPEGGKLFF. The CDR3 DNA reads as TGTGCCAGTAATTTTTCCCCCGAGGGCGGAAAGCTGTTTTTT.

The CDR3 is CASSSPTSGSYEQYF. CDR3 DNA sequence: TGTGCCAGCAGTTCTCCGACTAGCGGCTCCTACGAGCAGTACTTC. The chain has TRBV27 and TRBJ2-7; TRBD2 aligns across 9 bases. V dropped 4 bases and J dropped 0; count of bases not matched to a gene: 4. Germline V lookup: CDR1 MNHEY, CDR2 SMNVEV (reference sequence). The CDR3 is made up of 15 amino acids.

This sequence joins TRBV5-8 and TRBJ2-1; D not resolved. This CDR3 spans 15 amino acids. From germline, CDR1 is SGHTS and CDR2 YDEGEE. Trimming pared 0 bases from V and 5 bases from J, leaving 12 bases between. For the CDR3, the DNA is TGTGCCAGCAGCTTGGCCCGGGCTCGTCACAATGAGCAGTTCTTC. It translates to CASSLARARHNEQFF.

The chain uses TRBV10-3 and TRBJ2-1; perhaps D is TRBD1 or TRBD2 (5 bases each). The CDR3 consists of 15 residues. Trimming removed 6 bases at V and 3 bases at J, with 15 bases between. From germline, CDR1 is ENHRY and CDR2 SYGVKD. The CDR3 nucleotides read TGTGCCATCAGAAGCCGGGACGGAAACTACAATGAGCAGTTCTTC. Protein: CAIRSRDGNYNEQFF.

This sequence joins TRBV18 and TRBJ1-5; no reliable D call. Between the trimmed V and J ends, which lost 1 base and 4 bases, there was a span of 5 bases. CDR3 length: 13 amino acids. Per germline, CDR1 KGHSH and CDR2 LQKENI. The CDR3 region has the DNA TGTGCCAGCTCACCACAGCGGAATCAGCCCCAGCATTTT. It codes for CASSPQRNQPQHF.

The V gene is TRBV6-5, the J gene TRBJ2-7; tentatively, D is TRBD1 (6 bases). Germline V gene lookup returns CDR1 MNHEY and CDR2 SVGAGI. V was trimmed by 2 bases and J by 3 bases, leaving 11 bases between them. The CDR3 extends over 14 amino acids. The DNA for the CDR3 is TGTGCCAGCAGTTACCTTGACAGGAGCTACGAGCAGTACTTC. This codes for CASSYLDRSYEQYF.

In this sample, this clone turned up once. The CDR3 DNA is TGTGCCAGCAGTGAAGCGCTTCGGGGAGGCCCGACTGGCTACACCTTC. This translates into CASSEALRGGPTGYTF. The genes are TRBV2 and TRBJ1-2, with D unresolved. This CDR3 spans 16 amino acids. With 0 bases removed from V and 7 bases from J, the gap between germline ends came to 18 bases. Germline V lookup: CDR1 SNHLY, CDR2 FYNNEI.

This clone was counted a single time. The chain employs TRBV19 and TRBJ1-3; D is undetermined. The CDR3 sequence is 16 residues long. The V gene's germline CDR1 is LNHDA and CDR2 SQIVND (reference sequence). Trimming left V 1 base short and J 4 bases short, with 14 bases between. CDR3 sequence (DNA): TGTGCCAGTAGTATAGGCTTTGTTGGGTCCGGAAACACCATATATTTT. Its protein is CASSIGFVGSGNTIYF.

The chain recombines TRBV6-6 with TRBJ1-1; no firm D call. There are 11 residues in the CDR3. Trimming took 6 bases from V and 10 from J, leaving 12 bases between them. Germline-derived CDR1 and CDR2 are MNHNY and SVGAGI (reference sequence). CDR3 region: CASRDEGAAFF. The DNA for the CDR3 is TGTGCCAGCAGGGACGAGGGCGCAGCTTTCTTT.

In its sample, this clone was seen once. J is TRBJ2-7 and V is TRBV6-5, with D possibly matching TRBD2 (5 bases). Per the germline V gene, CDR1 is MNHEY and CDR2 is SVGAGI. This CDR3 comprises 15 residues. V dropped 0 bases and J dropped 7 bases, with 16 bases sitting between them. In DNA form, the CDR3 reads TGTGCCAGCAGTTACTCTGAGGGATCCACGCTGGAGCAGTACTTC. As protein: CASSYSEGSTLEQYF.

The V gene is TRBV18, the J gene TRBJ1-5; maybe TRBD1 (5 bases). Looked up from germline, CDR1 is KGHSH and CDR2 is LQKENI. V was clipped by 2 bases and J by 4 bases, with 6 bases between them. The CDR3 sequence is 13 residues long. CDR3 in amino acids: CASSPEGNQPQHF. The CDR3 nucleotides read TGTGCCAGCTCACCAGAGGGGAATCAGCCCCAGCATTTT.

V usage is TRBV5-8 and J usage is TRBJ2-7; D call uncertain. Trimming cost V 0 bases and J 2 bases, with 15 bases left between them. Germline-derived CDR1 and CDR2 are SGHTS and YDEGEE. This CDR3 is built from 16 residues. The CDR3 DNA is TGTGCCAGCAGCTTGGGTGGTCCGGGTTATACCTACGAGCAGTACTTC. Translated, it gives CASSLGGPGYTYEQYF.

V is TRBV30 and J is TRBJ1-5, with 8 bases fitting TRBD1. The CDR3 spans 14 residues. The V gene end was trimmed by 0 bases and the J gene end by 5 bases; junction bases not matched to a gene: 3. CDR1 GTSNPN and CDR2 SVGIG come from the germline V gene (reference sequence). The CDR3 DNA is TGTGCCTGGAGTGTACGACAGGGGTATCAGCCCCAGCATTTT. Translation gives CAWSVRQGYQPQHF.

The chain joins TRBV6-4 to TRBJ1-1; a possible D gene is TRBD1 (6 bases). Per the germline V gene, CDR1 is MRHNA and CDR2 is SNTAGT. This CDR3 is built from 13 residues. The V end was cut by 8 bases, the J end by 5 bases, with 15 bases between. CDR3 bases: TGTGCCAGCGGCCTAACACAGGGAACTGAAGCTTTCTTT. It codes for CASGLTQGTEAFF.

Only one count was recorded for this clone. The rearrangement uses TRBV19 and TRBJ2-3, with D perhaps assigned TRBD1 or TRBD2 (5 bases each). Germline V lookup: CDR1 LNHDA, CDR2 SQIVND (reference sequence). The V end was cut by 9 bases, the J end by 2 bases, with 15 bases between. The CDR3 runs 14 residues. CDR3 sequence reads: CASTSGALTDTQYF. CDR3 DNA: TGTGCCAGCACATCCGGGGCCCTCACAGATACGCAGTATTTT.

The chain links TRBV11-2 to TRBJ1-1; the D is unclear. The CDR3 extends over 12 amino acids. In germline, CDR1 is SGHAT, CDR2 FQNNGV. V shed 3 bases and J shed 1 base, with 3 bases lying between them. The CDR3 coding sequence is TGTGCCAGCAGCTTTTGGAACACTGAAGCTTTCTTT. It is translated as CASSFWNTEAFF.

The chain uses TRBV18 and TRBJ2-2; 10 bases map to TRBD2. CDR3 size: 16 residues. Germline lookup yields CDR1 KGHSH and CDR2 LQKENI. V was clipped by 8 bases and J by 3 bases; unmatched bases: 9. The CDR3 here is CASRQRGGLDTGELFF. The CDR3 region has the DNA TGTGCCAGCCGCCAGCGGGGGGGCCTGGACACCGGGGAGCTGTTTTTT.

V usage is TRBV7-2 and J usage is TRBJ1-2, with D tentatively TRBD1 (5 bases). V was pared by 2 bases and J by 11 bases, with 15 bases between. Germline V lookup: CDR1 SGHTA, CDR2 FQGNSA. This CDR3 spans 13 amino acids. CDR3 in amino acids: CASSLTPQGEYTF. The CDR3 DNA is TGTGCCAGCAGCTTAACTCCGCAGGGAGAGTACACCTTC.

The rearrangement links TRBV7-9 to TRBJ2-1; the D is unclear. V was shortened by 0 bases and J by 7 bases, with 4 bases between the two germline ends. The CDR3 contains 12 residues. The germline V gene has CDR1 SEHNR and CDR2 FQNEAQ (reference sequence). CDR3 DNA: TGTGCCAGCAGCTTAGCGCTAAATGAGCAGTTCTTC. Translated: CASSLALNEQFF. The full variable domain, rest sourced from reference TRBV7-9 and TRBJ2-1, is DTGVSQNPRHKITKRGQNVTFRCDPISEHNRLYWYRQTLGQGPEFLTYFQNEAQLEKSRLLSDRFSAERPKGSFSTLEIQRTEQGDSAMYLCASSLALNEQFFGPGTRLTVL.

The V call is TRBV7-2, the J call TRBJ2-7; D uncertain. CDR1 and CDR2 (germline): SGHTA, FQGNSA. The CDR3 is 13 amino acids. The V and J ends lost 2 bases and 2 bases respectively, with 7 bases between them. The CDR3 region has the DNA TGTGCCAGCAGCTTATCCCCGGCCTACGAGCAGTACTTC. It specifies CASSLSPAYEQYF.

J is TRBJ2-2 and V is TRBV27; D is undetermined. V shed 5 bases and J shed 0 bases, with 10 bases lying between them. Germline V gene sequence: CDR1 MNHEY, CDR2 SMNVEV (reference sequence). CDR3 length: 15 amino acids. The CDR3 DNA follows: TGTGCCAGCAGTCCAAACTACCCGAACACCGGGGAGCTGTTTTTT. It codes for CASSPNYPNTGELFF.

This clone has a handful of counts. The CDR3 reads CASSYGGAYNEQFF. CDR3 bases: TGTGCCAGCAGTTACGGGGGGGCCTACAATGAGCAGTTCTTC. J is TRBJ2-1 and V is TRBV27; 8 bases map to TRBD2. V was pared by 4 bases and J by 2 bases, with 1 base of the junction left unmatched. The CDR3 consists of 14 residues. In germline, CDR1 is MNHEY, CDR2 SMNVEV (reference sequence).